Shown below are 24 T cell receptor beta chains from a single sample sequenced in a study of PD-1 blockade in classical Hodgkin lymphoma. Every patient experienced relapse after autologous stem cell transplantation, and brentuximab vedotin exposure varied. Generated by immunoSEQ multiplex PCR, the TCRdb table keeps only in-frame clones and is missing some. The repertoire has about 24,000 clones, roughly 80% of them found once; the top ten carry about 8%. The sequencing used peripheral blood mononuclear cells (PBMCs), collected before the second cycle of nivolumab. These receptors were obtained from a human donor with classical Hodgkin lymphoma.

The gene calls are TRBV11-1 and TRBJ1-1; tentatively, D is TRBD1 (5 bases). The CDR3 has 15 residues. CDR1 is SGHAT, CDR2 FQDESV, per germline (reference sequence). V gave up 2 bases and J gave up 0 bases, with 10 bases separating them. CDR3 region: CASSLSQGVNTEAFF. Here the CDR3 DNA reads TGTGCCAGCAGCTTATCCCAGGGCGTGAACACTGAAGCTTTCTTT. The complete variable domain, with remaining parts taken from reference TRBV11-1 and TRBJ1-1, reads EAEVAQSPRYKITEKSQAVAFWCDPISGHATLYWYRQILGQGPELLVQFQDESVVDDSQLPKDRFSAERLKGVDSTLKIQPAELGDSAMYLCASSLSQGVNTEAFFGQGTRLTVV.

This chain joins TRBV7-2 and TRBJ1-3; D is ambiguous. The CDR3 is 15 amino acids. V was trimmed by 1 base and J by 1 base, leaving 8 bases between them. Per the germline V gene, CDR1 is SGHTA and CDR2 is FQGNSA. CDR3 region: CASSLGSDSGNTIYF. In nucleotides, the CDR3 is TGTGCCAGCAGCTTAGGGTCGGATTCTGGAAACACCATATATTTT. Complete variable domain (other parts from reference TRBV7-2 and TRBJ1-3): GAGVSQSPSNKVTEKGKDVELRCDPISGHTALYWYRQSLGQGLEFLIYFQGNSAPDKSGLPSDRFSAERTGGSVSTLTIQRTQQEDSAVYLCASSLGSDSGNTIYFGEGSWLTVV.

The rearrangement joins TRBV28 to TRBJ2-5; 9 bases align to TRBD2. Unmatched junction bases numbered 28, after V lost 4 bases and J lost 7 bases. Germline V lookup: CDR1 MDHEN, CDR2 SYDVKM. The CDR3 has 21 residues. CDR3 amino acids: CASSSDPPKTSGKGAQRTQYF. The CDR3 DNA reads TGTGCCAGCAGTTCCGACCCCCCGAAGACTAGCGGAAAAGGAGCCCAGAGGACCCAGTACTTC.

This rearrangement joins TRBV9 to TRBJ2-5, with 9 bases identical to TRBD1. The CDR3 has 14 residues. Germline values: CDR1 SGDLS, CDR2 YYNGEE. The J segment lost 2 bases and the V segment lost 2 bases, leaving 1 base of the junction unmatched. The CDR3 loop is CASSVGTGQETQYF. The CDR3 DNA is TGTGCCAGCAGCGTCGGGACAGGGCAAGAGACCCAGTACTTC.

This clone has a handful of counts. The chain combines TRBV4-2 with TRBJ2-1, with D uncertain. Trimming cost V 0 bases and J 9 bases, with 3 bases left between them. The germline CDR1 and CDR2 sequences are LGHNA and YNFKEQ. There are 11 residues in the CDR3. The CDR3 spells CASSQDAEQFF. The DNA for the CDR3 is TGTGCCAGCAGCCAAGATGCTGAGCAGTTCTTC.

This chain joins TRBV19 and TRBJ1-2; D is ambiguous. The CDR3 has 12 amino acids. Looked up from germline, CDR1 is LNHDA and CDR2 is SQIVND (reference sequence). V was shortened by 7 bases and J by 4 bases, with 10 bases between the two germline ends. The DNA of the CDR3 is TGTGCCAGTAATCCCCCCGGCTATGGCTACACCTTC. Its translation is CASNPPGYGYTF.

The CDR3 sequence is CASSLYSTIYF. Here the CDR3 DNA reads TGTGCCAGCAGCTTATATAGCACCATATATTTT. The chain recombines TRBV11-3 with TRBJ1-3; D gene ambiguous. The germline V gene has CDR1 SGHNT and CDR2 YENEEA. V was pared by 2 bases and J by 9 bases, with 5 bases between. The CDR3 sequence is 11 residues long.

The chain uses TRBV5-8 and TRBJ1-5; no definite D call. Germline-derived CDR1 and CDR2 are SGHTS and YDEGEE. Trimming took off 3 bases at V and 3 bases at J, with 7 bases between the two ends. The CDR3 is 13 amino acids. CDR3 loop: CASSSTPNQPQHF. The CDR3 bases are TGTGCCAGCAGCTCCACCCCCAATCAGCCCCAGCATTTT.

V usage is TRBV10-1 and J usage is TRBJ1-3; D unclear. From germline, CDR1 is WNHNN and CDR2 SYGVQD (reference sequence). Between the trimmed V and J ends, which lost 7 bases and 0 bases, there was a span of 16 bases. The CDR3 consists of 16 residues. CDR3 loop: CASTHPVFTSGNTIYF. In nucleotides, the CDR3 is TGCGCCAGCACTCACCCGGTGTTTACCTCTGGAAACACCATATATTTT.

The chain couples TRBV19 to TRBJ2-7, with 7 nucleotides matching TRBD2. V was pared by 5 bases and J by 6 bases, with 10 bases of the junction left unmatched. Germline CDR1 and CDR2: LNHDA and SQIVND (reference sequence). CDR3 size: 14 residues. The CDR3 region has the DNA TGTGCCAGTAGTTTCGGGACTAAAAGGAGCGAGCAGTACTTC. Protein product: CASSFGTKRSEQYF. The full variable domain, in which reference TRBV19 and TRBJ2-7 provide the parts outside the CDR3, is DGGITQSPKYLFRKEGQNVTLSCEQNLNHDAMYWYRQDPGQGLRLIYYSQIVNDFQKGDIAEGYSVSREKKESFPLTVTSAQKNPTAFYLCASSFGTKRSEQYFGPGTRLTVT.

The J gene is TRBJ1-2, the V gene TRBV10-2; maybe TRBD1 (6 bases). With 7 bases removed from V and 2 bases from J, the gap between germline ends came to 20 bases. The CDR3 covers 16 residues. From germline, CDR1 is WSHSY and CDR2 SAAADI. CDR3 coding DNA: TGCGCCAGCACCGAACTGGGGGGGCTTCTAAACTATGGCTACACCTTC. Encoded protein: CASTELGGLLNYGYTF.

This rearrangement joins TRBV6-5 to TRBJ1-5, with 11 bases aligning to TRBD1. V trimming: 5 bases; J trimming: 8 bases; junction bases outside the gene matches: 8. Germline-derived CDR1 and CDR2 are MNHEY and SVGAGI. The CDR3 consists of 15 residues. The CDR3 loop is CASSPGTGGSEPQHF. The CDR3 DNA is TGTGCCAGCAGTCCCGGGACAGGGGGATCGGAGCCCCAGCATTTT.

This rearrangement joins TRBV7-8 to TRBJ2-1; no reliable D call. Per the germline V gene, CDR1 is SGHVS and CDR2 is FQNEAQ. The V end lost 4 bases, the J end lost 6 bases, and 7 bases lay between the germline ends. This CDR3 has 12 amino acids. The CDR3 coding sequence is TGTGCCAGCAGCTGGGCCATCAATGAGCAGTTCTTC. This sequence encodes CASSWAINEQFF.

The genes are TRBV9 and TRBJ2-2; either TRBD1 or TRBD2 may fit D (5 bases each). The CDR3 extends over 14 amino acids. CDR1 is SGDLS and CDR2 is YYNGEE in the germline V gene. V was pared by 1 base and J by 7 bases, with 11 bases between. The chain's CDR3 is CASSVTGAGGELFF. The DNA of the CDR3 is TGTGCCAGCAGCGTAACAGGTGCGGGCGGGGAGCTGTTTTTT.

The chain links TRBV7-9 to TRBJ2-7; 9 positions match TRBD1. Unmatched junction bases numbered 7, after V lost 1 base and J lost 3 bases. CDR1 is SEHNR, CDR2 FQNEAQ, per germline (reference sequence). This CDR3 contains 16 residues. CDR3: CASSLDLGQGHYEQYF. The CDR3 coding sequence is TGTGCCAGCAGCTTAGATTTGGGACAGGGCCACTACGAGCAGTACTTC.

The rearrangement links TRBV6-1 to TRBJ2-7; 10 bases map to TRBD1. This CDR3 is 15 amino acids long. Germline assignment: CDR1 MNHNS and CDR2 SASEGT. J gave up 2 bases and V 4 bases, and 5 bases lay outside the gene matches. The DNA of the CDR3 is TGTGCCAGCAGTGCTGGACAGGGGGTTACCTACGAGCAGTACTTC. This codes for CASSAGQGVTYEQYF.

This chain links TRBV28 with TRBJ2-6, with D perhaps TRBD1 (6 bases). Germline V lookup: CDR1 MDHEN, CDR2 SYDVKM. The germline V and J ends were trimmed by 8 bases and 0 bases, with 11 bases remaining between them. The CDR3 is made up of 15 amino acids. The CDR3 spells CASQGLTSGANVLTF. CDR3 DNA: TGTGCCAGCCAGGGGTTGACCTCTGGGGCCAACGTCCTGACTTTC.

V usage is TRBV28 and J usage is TRBJ1-2, with D perhaps TRBD1 (5 bases). V dropped 5 bases and J dropped 7 bases, with 17 bases sitting between them. CDR1 is MDHEN and CDR2 is SYDVKM in the germline V gene. The CDR3 is 14 residues long. CDR3 loop: CASSIGTASSGYTF. For the CDR3, the DNA is TGTGCCAGCAGTATTGGGACGGCCTCCAGTGGCTACACCTTC.

CDR3 sequence (DNA): TGTGCCAGCAGCGTAGGACTAGCCGCACTCTCCTACAATGAGCAGTTCTTC. It specifies CASSVGLAALSYNEQFF. The chain has TRBV9 and TRBJ2-1, with 7 bases aligning to TRBD2. CDR3 length: 17 residues. The germline V gene encodes CDR1 SGDLS and CDR2 YYNGEE. After removal of 0 bases from V and 0 bases from J, the junction contained 6 bases not matched to a gene.

A single count supports this clone. The chain is built from TRBV25-1 and TRBJ2-6; TRBD1 agrees at 10 bases. The CDR3 has 18 amino acids. Germline CDR1 is MGHDK and CDR2 is SYGVNS. J lost 4 bases, V lost 5 bases, and 11 bases had no gene match. CDR3 in DNA: TGTGCCAGCAGTAGAATGGGGACAGGGGTAGCGGGGGCCAACGTCCTGACTTTC. It is translated as CASSRMGTGVAGANVLTF.

The chain uses TRBV10-2 and TRBJ2-2, with D possibly being TRBD2 (5 bases). Germline assignment: CDR1 WSHSY and CDR2 SAAADI. Deletions cut 7 bases from V and 4 bases from J, with 16 bases between. This CDR3 spans 15 amino acids. The CDR3 DNA is TGCGCCAGCAATATAGCGAGGGCCGGCACCGGGGAGCTGTTTTTT. Translating it yields CASNIARAGTGELFF.

The chain combines TRBV4-2 with TRBJ2-1; 7 bases map to TRBD2. The CDR3 has 16 amino acids. Germline loops: CDR1 LGHNA, CDR2 YNFKEQ. J lost 5 bases, V lost 0 bases, and 7 bases had no gene match. The CDR3 DNA sequence: TGTGCCAGCAGCCAAGATCCGGGAGGTCGGGACAATGAGCAGTTCTTC. Its translation: CASSQDPGGRDNEQFF.

This clone has only a few counts. This rearrangement joins TRBV6-1 to TRBJ1-2; D is unresolved. CDR1 MNHNS and CDR2 SASEGT come from the germline V gene. The CDR3 runs to 15 residues. V was cut by 0 bases and J by 3 bases, with 11 bases left in between. CDR3 nucleotides: TGTGCCAGCAGTGAAGCAGTTGCGAACTACTATGGCTACACCTTC. This codes for CASSEAVANYYGYTF.

V and J are TRBV28 and TRBJ1-2; 7 bases map to TRBD1. From germline, CDR1 is MDHEN and CDR2 SYDVKM. The V segment lost 5 bases and the J segment 8 bases; nucleotides outside the gene matches: 11. The CDR3 has 14 residues. CDR3 nucleotides: TGTGCCAGCAGTGGCCGGGACAGTGGCGGGGGCTACACCTTC. It specifies CASSGRDSGGGYTF.